This T cell receptor (beta chain) was captured in a study of response to subunit inactivated influenza vaccine. General observations from the study: Few additional T cells are recruited per seasonal influenza vaccination, authors suggested.

The germline V gene has CDR1 SGHKS and CDR2 YYEKEE (reference sequence). This CDR3 is built from 15 residues. The ends were cut back, 4 bases at V and 4 bases at J, with 16 bases in the middle. The table lists this clonotype with a few counts. Antigen unknown. TCRdb used MiXCR to reprocess the RT-PCR reads, holding one entry per CDR3 protein. The table includes fewer than 600,000 distinct CDR3 sequences, less than 7.5% detected once. The chain links TRBV5-5 to TRBJ2-3, with unresolved D. This receptor was taken from a man between 50 and 75 years old who received an inactivated influenza vaccine. This sample comprised PBMCs from blood, obtained roughly 24 months after vaccination. The CDR3 region has the DNA TGTGCCAGCAGCCCCGAGAAGTGGCAGGCAGATACGCAGTATTTT. It is translated as CASSPEKWQADTQYF. Variable domain in full (rest from reference TRBV5-5 and TRBJ2-3): DAGVTQSPTHLIKTRGQQVTLRCSPISGHKSVSWYQQVLGQGPQFIFQYYEKEERGRGNFPDRFSARQFPNYSSELNVNALLLGDSALYLCASSPEKWQADTQYFGPGTRLTVL.